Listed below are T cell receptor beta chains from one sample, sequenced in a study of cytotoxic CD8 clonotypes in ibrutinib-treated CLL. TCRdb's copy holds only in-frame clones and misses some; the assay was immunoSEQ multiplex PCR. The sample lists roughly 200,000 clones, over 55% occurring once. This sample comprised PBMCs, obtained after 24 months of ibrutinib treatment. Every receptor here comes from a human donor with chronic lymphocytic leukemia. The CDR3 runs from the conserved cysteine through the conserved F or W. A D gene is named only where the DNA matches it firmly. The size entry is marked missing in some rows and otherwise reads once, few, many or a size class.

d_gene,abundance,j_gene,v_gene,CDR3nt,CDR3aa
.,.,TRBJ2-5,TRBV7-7,TGTGCCAGCAGCTTGGGGGTGGAAGAGACCCAGTACTTC,CASSLGVEETQYF
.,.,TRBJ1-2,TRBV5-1,TGCGCCAGCAGCACCTCCACCGCTAACTATGGCTACACCTTC,CASSTSTANYGYTF
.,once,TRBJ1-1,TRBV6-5,TGTGCCAGCAGTTACTTGCCGGCGGGGGCCGGGGAAGCTTTCTTT,CASSYLPAGAGEAFF
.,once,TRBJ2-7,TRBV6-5,TGTGCCAGCAGTTACTCCCCCCCGGGCTACTACGAGCAGTACTTC,CASSYSPPGYYEQYF
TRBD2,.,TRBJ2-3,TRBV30,TGTGCCTGGAGTCGGGAGGGCCGAGATACGCAGTATTTT,CAWSREGRDTQYF
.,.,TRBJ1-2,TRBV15,TGTGCCACCAGCAGAGAGGGCGGGACCTATGGCTACACCTTC,CATSREGGTYGYTF
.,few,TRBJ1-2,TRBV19,TGTGCCAGTAGTCCCGGGAGCTATGGCTACACCTTC,CASSPGSYGYTF
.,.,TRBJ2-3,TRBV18,TGTGCCAGCTCACCACTCGTGAAGGGGAAGTTTGGGACAGATACGCAGTATTTT,CASSPLVKGKFGTDTQYF
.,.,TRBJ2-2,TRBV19,TGTGCCAGTAGTAACAGGGAAAGTACCGGGGAGCTGTTTTTT,CASSNRESTGELFF
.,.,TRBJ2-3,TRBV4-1,TGCGCCAGCAGCCAAGTGCCGAGCACAGATACGCAGTATTTT,CASSQVPSTDTQYF
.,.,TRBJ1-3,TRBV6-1,TGTGCCAGCAGTCCATTCATAAGCTCTGGAAACACCATATATTTT,CASSPFISSGNTIYF